This TCR beta chain was sequenced in a study of metastatic and nonmetastatic thyroid tumors. TCRdb redid the clone calls on the PCR reads using MiXCR. The repertoire has 10,000 to 15,000 clones, around 30% of them found once; the top ten carry 12%. By share of the sample, this clone is medium-sized (0.01 to 0.1%). V lost 6 bases and J lost 8, with 10 bases in between. CDR3 length equals 11 residues. Treatment of any kind had been given to no patient before thyroid surgery. Sample: tumor tissue. The receptor was derived from a female donor with papillary thyroid cancer or a benign thyroid nodule (not recorded which). Some clones in this sample may be carry-over from other donors' samples. The V gene is TRBV12-3 or TRBV12-4, the J gene TRBJ1-1; D gene unclear. CDR3 loop: CASSLIHEAFF. The CDR3, as DNA: TGTGCCAGCAGCCTCATCCACGAAGCTTTCTTT.